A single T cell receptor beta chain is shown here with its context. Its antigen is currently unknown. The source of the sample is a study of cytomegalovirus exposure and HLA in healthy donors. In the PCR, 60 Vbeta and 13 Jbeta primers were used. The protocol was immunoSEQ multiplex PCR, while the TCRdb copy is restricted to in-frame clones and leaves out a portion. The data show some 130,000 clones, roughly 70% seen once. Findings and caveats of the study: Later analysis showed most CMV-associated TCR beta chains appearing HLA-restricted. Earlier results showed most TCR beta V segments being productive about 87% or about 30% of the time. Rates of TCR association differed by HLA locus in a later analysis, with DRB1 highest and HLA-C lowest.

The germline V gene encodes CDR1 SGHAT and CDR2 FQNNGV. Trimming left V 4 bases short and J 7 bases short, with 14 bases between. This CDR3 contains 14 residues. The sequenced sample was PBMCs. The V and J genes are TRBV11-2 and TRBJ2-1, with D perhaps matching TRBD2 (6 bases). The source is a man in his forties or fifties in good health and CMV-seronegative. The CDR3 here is CASSSRTGGNEQFF. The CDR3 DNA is TGTGCCAGCAGCTCGCGAACTGGGGGGAATGAGCAGTTCTTC.